Below, 24 T cell receptor beta chains from the same sample are listed, as sequenced in a study of T cells after posttransplantation cyclophosphamide. Sequencing used immunoSEQ multiplex PCR; TCRdb keeps in-frame clones, though not all of them. Among tens of thousands of clones, roughly 78% were seen once, and the ten largest hold 7.5% to 10%. Cyclophosphamide on days +3 and +4 followed busulfan-fludarabine conditioning and a marrow graft. The source was CD4+ T cells sorted from blood, collected roughly 1,900 days after a stem cell transplant with posttransplant cyclophosphamide. The origin of the receptors is a female patient aged 40-49 years who received an allogeneic stem cell transplant from a related donor, was CMV-positive, and had no GVHD. Some T cells may trace back to the graft donor.

The chain links TRBV9 to TRBJ2-7, with a tentative D call TRBD2 (6 bases). Germline assignment: CDR1 SGDLS and CDR2 YYNGEE. The CDR3 spans 14 residues. V was trimmed by 2 bases and J by 3 bases, leaving 12 bases between them. This chain's CDR3 is CASSVQEGFYEQYF. CDR3 DNA: TGTGCCAGCAGCGTTCAGGAGGGGTTCTACGAGCAGTACTTC.

DNA of the CDR3: TGCGCCAGCAGCCAAGATGAAAGCAGCGGGGGGACCCAGTACTTC. Translation gives CASSQDESSGGTQYF. V and J are TRBV4-1 and TRBJ2-5; 8 positions match TRBD2. J was trimmed by 7 bases and V by 0 bases; bases with no gene match: 7. The CDR3 length is 15 residues. In germline, CDR1 is MGHRA, CDR2 YSYEKL.

This sequence joins TRBV28 and TRBJ1-2, with 8 positions matching TRBD1. The CDR3 consists of 14 residues. Germline trimming cut 9 bases from V and 4 bases from J; bases unmatched to any gene: 10. Germline CDR1 reads MDHEN; CDR2 reads SYDVKM. This CDR3 is CASLPTGVFYGYTF. In DNA, the CDR3 is TGTGCCAGTTTACCGACAGGGGTCTTCTATGGCTACACCTTC.

This clone was seen once. The chain is built from TRBV5-1 and TRBJ2-3; 8 nucleotides match TRBD1. Trimming took 3 bases from V and 5 from J; bases not matched to a gene: 5. The CDR3 length is 14 residues. CDR1 SGHRS and CDR2 YFSETQ come from the germline V gene. CDR3 coding DNA: TGCGCCAGCAGCTCCCCAGGGACAGGAGATACGCAGTATTTT. It translates to CASSSPGTGDTQYF.

The genes are TRBV19 and TRBJ1-2, with 7 bases matching TRBD1. This CDR3 has 12 amino acids. Germline CDR1 reads LNHDA; CDR2 reads SQIVND (reference sequence). J gave up 7 bases and V 5 bases, and 4 bases lay outside the gene matches. The CDR3 region is CASSSYRGGYTF. CDR3 sequence (DNA): TGTGCCAGTAGTTCGTACAGGGGTGGCTACACCTTC.

The chain joins TRBV5-3 to TRBJ1-5; no clear D gene. TRBV5-3 is noted as an ORF with a role that remains uncertain. V lost 2 bases, J lost 1 base, and 19 bases lay in between. The CDR3 extends over 18 amino acids. DNA of the CDR3: TGTGCCAGAAGCTTACCGGGAGCGATGAAGGCAAGCAATCAGCCCCAGCATTTT. Protein: CARSLPGAMKASNQPQHF.

CDR3 in DNA: TGTGCCAGTAGTACGGGTCATGTGCAGTACTTC. Residues: CASSTGHVQYF. The V gene is TRBV19, the J gene TRBJ2-7; no reliable D call. Germline V gene data show CDR1 as LNHDA and CDR2 as SQIVND (reference sequence). With 4 bases removed from V and 9 bases from J, the gap between germline ends came to 10 bases. The CDR3 consists of 11 residues.

The genes are TRBV11-2 and TRBJ1-1; TRBD1 aligns across 9 bases. The CDR3 spans 18 residues. The V and J ends lost 5 bases and 0 bases, in that order; junction bases with no gene match: 13. CDR1 is SGHAT, CDR2 FQNNGV, per germline. This CDR3 is CASSPTGTGSGMNTEAFF. Here the CDR3 DNA reads TGTGCCAGCAGCCCAACTGGGACAGGGAGCGGGATGAACACTGAAGCTTTCTTT.

The chain uses TRBV5-6 and TRBJ2-1; D call uncertain. The V end was cut by 2 bases, the J end by 5 bases, with 5 bases between. The CDR3 is 12 amino acids. Per the germline V gene, CDR1 is SGHDT and CDR2 is YYEEEE. The CDR3 loop is CASSFTDNEQFF. DNA of the CDR3: TGTGCCAGCAGCTTCACAGACAATGAGCAGTTCTTC.

A remark on this clone: Relative to the germline gene, one junction end is altered; a read error may explain this. V gene TRBV7-8 combines with J gene TRBJ2-7; 7 bases agree with TRBD1. Germline V gene data show CDR1 as SGHVS and CDR2 as FQNEAQ. This CDR3 spans 16 amino acids. In nucleotides, the CDR3 is TGTGCCAGCAGCTCACAAAGAACGGGACAGCAGTACGGGCAGTACTTC. This gives the protein CASSSQRTGQQYGQYF.

V gene TRBV28 combines with J gene TRBJ1-5; TRBD1 matches 7 bases. This CDR3 is built from 16 residues. CDR1 and CDR2 from the germline V gene are MDHEN and SYDVKM. The V segment lost 10 bases and the J segment 4 bases; nucleotides outside the gene matches: 16. CDR3 in amino acids: CATLSPLQGSNQPQHF. DNA for the CDR3: TGTGCCACCCTCTCCCCCCTACAGGGGTCTAATCAGCCCCAGCATTTT.

This rearrangement joins TRBV6-1 to TRBJ1-5; the D is unclear. Germline CDR1 and CDR2: MNHNS and SASEGT. The CDR3 is 13 amino acids. Trimming cost V 6 bases and J 7 bases, with 13 bases left between them. CDR3 sequence reads: CASSEERRQPQHF. The CDR3 DNA follows: TGTGCCAGCAGCGAGGAGCGCCGGCAGCCCCAGCATTTT.

The rearrangement links TRBV18 to TRBJ1-1; D is unresolved. Germline V gives CDR1 KGHSH, CDR2 LQKENI. The V gene lost 4 bases and the J gene lost 1 base, with 7 bases spanning the gap. The CDR3 loop spans 13 amino acids. CDR3 DNA sequence: TGTGCCAGCTCACTCAAACAGAACACTGAAGCTTTCTTT. It yields the protein CASSLKQNTEAFF.

This clone has a handful of counts. The chain carries TRBV7-8 and TRBJ1-5, with 11 bases that match TRBD1. The CDR3 length is 16 residues. V was pared by 2 bases and J by 6 bases, with 6 bases of the junction left unmatched. CDR1 and CDR2 (germline): SGHVS, FQNEAQ. As DNA, the CDR3 is TGTGCCAGCAGCTTAACGGGACAGGGGGGTAGTCAGCCCCAGCATTTT. It codes for CASSLTGQGGSQPQHF.

The chain couples TRBV4-3 to TRBJ1-1, with 7 bases fitting TRBD1. From germline, CDR1 is LGHNA and CDR2 YSLEER. V trimming: 0 bases; J trimming: 3 bases; junction bases outside the gene matches: 1. The CDR3 has 14 amino acids. The CDR3 here is CASSQETGDTEAFF. For the CDR3, the DNA is TGCGCCAGCAGCCAAGAAACAGGGGACACTGAAGCTTTCTTT.

This clone was seen once. The chain is built from TRBV11-1 and TRBJ2-1; 7 bases map to TRBD1. The CDR3 length is 15 residues. V shed 7 bases and J 9 bases; nucleotides not matched to a gene: 15. Per germline, CDR1 SGHAT and CDR2 FQDESV (reference sequence). The CDR3 here is CASNSRGTALGEQFF. Here the CDR3 DNA reads TGTGCCAGCAACTCACGAGGGACAGCGCTGGGTGAGCAGTTCTTC.

The rearrangement uses TRBV28 and TRBJ1-4; the D is unclear. CDR1 and CDR2 (germline): MDHEN, SYDVKM. The CDR3 is 16 amino acids. The V gene lost 6 bases and the J gene lost 4 bases, with 18 bases spanning the gap. CDR3 nucleotides: TGTGCCAGCAGGCTGCTGGGAGCAGGAGGTAATGAAAAACTGTTTTTT. Translating it yields CASRLLGAGGNEKLFF. Combining the CDR3 with reference TRBV28 and TRBJ1-4 gives the whole variable domain DVKVTQSSRYLVKRTGEKVFLECVQDMDHENMFWYRQDPGLGLRLIYFSYDVKMKEKGDIPEGYSVSREKKERFSLILESASTNQTSMYLCASRLLGAGGNEKLFFGSGTQLSVL.

The chain is built from TRBV25-1 and TRBJ2-5; TRBD1 aligns across 7 bases. J was trimmed by 0 bases and V by 3 bases; bases with no gene match: 7. This CDR3 has 16 amino acids. Germline V gives CDR1 MGHDK, CDR2 SYGVNS. The CDR3 spells CASSDYIGGHQETQYF. CDR3 DNA: TGTGCCAGCAGTGATTACATAGGGGGCCACCAAGAGACCCAGTACTTC.

The gene calls are TRBV7-2 and TRBJ2-7; a possible D gene is TRBD2 (7 bases). The length of the CDR3 is 12 residues. Trimming removed 7 bases from V and 7 bases from J, with 14 bases in between. The germline gives CDR1 SGHTA, CDR2 FQGNSA. CDR3: CASTWGGEEQYF. CDR3 DNA: TGTGCCAGCACCTGGGGGGGCGAAGAGCAGTACTTC.

This chain uses TRBV5-1 with TRBJ2-7, with 9 bases aligning to TRBD1. V dropped 4 bases and J dropped 2; count of bases not matched to a gene: 4. This CDR3 contains 14 residues. The germline V gene encodes CDR1 SGHRS and CDR2 YFSETQ. CDR3 amino acids: CASSPGTGPYEQYF. CDR3 bases: TGCGCCAGCAGCCCCGGGACAGGGCCCTACGAGCAGTACTTC.

This rearrangement joins TRBV11-2 to TRBJ2-1; unclear D gene. The CDR3 has 17 residues. Germline V gives CDR1 SGHAT, CDR2 FQNNGV. V was trimmed by 0 bases and J by 7 bases, leaving 19 bases between them. This CDR3 reads CASSLDGQIGVWNEQFF. In nucleotides, the CDR3 is TGTGCCAGCAGCTTAGATGGTCAGATTGGAGTATGGAATGAGCAGTTCTTC.

This clone was picked up a small number of times. The J gene is TRBJ2-3, the V gene TRBV5-8; weak D call: TRBD2 (6 bases). With 3 bases removed from V and 3 bases from J, the gap between germline ends came to 17 bases. CDR1 and CDR2 (germline): SGHTS, YDEGEE. The CDR3 is 16 residues long. The CDR3 here is CASSSGAPGQTDTQYF. The DNA for the CDR3 is TGTGCCAGCAGCTCGGGAGCCCCCGGGCAGACAGATACGCAGTATTTT.

The table lists this clone with a few counts. The gene calls are TRBV5-1 and TRBJ2-2; tentative D call: TRBD2 (6 bases). The CDR3 extends over 15 amino acids. Trimming pared 4 bases from V and 9 bases from J, leaving 19 bases between. Germline V gene lookup returns CDR1 SGHRS and CDR2 YFSETQ. CDR3 in amino acids: CASSAGLTEGWELFF. CDR3 bases: TGCGCCAGCAGCGCGGGACTGACGGAAGGTTGGGAGCTGTTTTTT.

The chain recombines TRBV6-5 with TRBJ1-1, with TRBD1 matching over 7 bases. V lost 4 bases and J lost 4; bases outside the gene matches: 6. CDR1 is MNHEY and CDR2 is SVGAGI in the germline V gene. The CDR3 covers 14 residues. Written as DNA, the CDR3 is TGTGCCAGCAGTTCGACAGGGCAGGGCACTGAAGCTTTCTTT. It encodes CASSSTGQGTEAFF.